This is a list of T cell receptor beta chains from one sample in a study of T-cell memory formation after mild COVID-19. TCRdb re-called the 5' RACE reads through MiXCR, storing one row per CDR3 protein. The sample includes a few hundred thousand distinct CDR3 sequences, 20% to 25% of them seen just once. The material sequenced was PBMCs or a T cell subset sorted from them (not recorded which). Every receptor here comes from an adult woman who had mild COVID-19 (a few samples of this study predate the infection). Cell type and time point are not known. The CDR3 runs from the conserved cysteine through the conserved F or W. The D gene is left open where the match is weak. Where a row states a size, it is once, few, many or the class of an expanded clone; other rows omit it.

>TRBV4-2|TRBJ1-5|NA|NA
TGTGCCAGCAGCCACAGAAGAGTGGGGGATAGCAATCAGCCCCAGCATTTT
CASSHRRVGDSNQPQHF
>TRBV6-6|TRBJ2-7|few|NA
TGTGCCAGCAGTTACCCATCAGGCCTTCCCGCGTACGAGCAGTACTTC
CASSYPSGLPAYEQYF
>TRBV7-9|TRBJ2-3|NA|NA
TGTGCCAGCAGTCCATCCTACACAGATACGCAGTATTTT
CASSPSYTDTQYF
>TRBV18|TRBJ2-3|NA|NA
TGTGCCAGCTCACCACCCCGCCTGCCCAGCACAGATACGCAGTATTTT
CASSPPRLPSTDTQYF
>TRBV7-6|TRBJ2-6|NA|NA
TGTGCCAGCAGCTACACAGGTGCTGGGGCCAACGTCCTGACTTTC
CASSYTGAGANVLTF
>TRBV4-1|TRBJ2-7|few|NA
TGCGCCAGCAGCCGCGGGATCTACGAGCAGTACTTC
CASSRGIYEQYF
>TRBV7-7|TRBJ2-1|few|TRBD2
TGTGCTAGCAGCTTAGGGGAACTAGCGGGAGGGAGAAACAATGAGCAGTTCTTC
CASSLGELAGGRNNEQFF
>TRBV6-5|TRBJ1-3|NA|NA
TGTGCCAGCAGTTACACTGGACTGTCCTCTGGAAACACCATATATTTT
CASSYTGLSSGNTIYF
>TRBV9|TRBJ2-3|few|TRBD2
TGTGCCAGCAGCGGGAGCGGGGGGGCAGCGGATACGCAGTATTTT
CASSGSGGAADTQYF
>TRBV29-1|TRBJ1-2|few|NA
TGCAGCGTTGAGGCGTACTATGGCTACACCTTC
CSVEAYYGYTF
>TRBV3-1|TRBJ2-7|NA|NA
TGTGCCAGCAGCCAAGATTTCCTTGCGGTCTCCCCCTACGAGCAGTACTTC
CASSQDFLAVSPYEQYF
>TRBV7-3|TRBJ1-1|once|NA
TGTGCCAGCAGCTACTGGGGGCGCGGCACTGAAGCTTTCTTT
CASSYWGRGTEAFF
>TRBV7-9|TRBJ1-1|NA|TRBD1
TGTGCCAGCAGCTCACCGGGACAGGGCCGAGAAGCTTTCTTT
CASSSPGQGREAFF
>TRBV5-1|TRBJ1-6|NA|TRBD1
TGCGCCAGCAGCCAAGTACAGGGGACCTATAATTCACCCCTCCACTTT
CASSQVQGTYNSPLHF
>TRBV11-2|TRBJ1-5|NA|NA
TGTGCCAGCAGCCGAAATCCTGCGTCGCCCCAGCATTTT
CASSRNPASPQHF
>TRBV20-1|TRBJ1-2|few|TRBD1
TGCAGTGCTAGAGTTCAACAGGGGGCGCCTGGCTACACCTTC
CSARVQQGAPGYTF
>TRBV20-1|TRBJ2-7|few|NA
TGCAGTGCTAGACCCGGAGGGGAACATGAGCAGTACTTC
CSARPGGEHEQYF
>TRBV10-3|TRBJ2-3|NA|TRBD2
TGTGCCATCAGTGAAGGCTCCCTAGCGGGGGGCGGCGCAGATACGCAGTATTTT
CAISEGSLAGGGADTQYF
>TRBV12-3/TRBV12-4|TRBJ2-7|few|TRBD2
TGTGCCAGCAGTCCGACGACTAGCCGCTACGAGCAGTACTTC
CASSPTTSRYEQYF
>TRBV6-5|TRBJ1-2|NA|NA
TGTGCCAGCAGTCTGACCCTGAGGGGAGGGGGAGGCTACACCTTC
CASSLTLRGGGGYTF
>TRBV18|TRBJ1-5|few|TRBD1
TGTGCCTCAAACCTTCAGGGGGAGGGTCAGCCCCAGCATTTT
CASNLQGEGQPQHF
>TRBV24-1|TRBJ2-3|few|NA
TGTGCCACCAGTGACGGTAACAGAGGACATACGCAGTATTTT
CATSDGNRGHTQYF
>TRBV5-1|TRBJ2-7|NA|TRBD1
TGCGCCAGCAGCACGTCGGACAGGACGAACTCCTACGAGCAGTACTTC
CASSTSDRTNSYEQYF
>TRBV11-2|TRBJ2-1|few|NA
TGTGCCAGCAGCTCGACAAACAATGAGCAGTTCTTC
CASSSTNNEQFF
>TRBV7-9|TRBJ1-1|few|NA
TGTGCCAGCAGCTTAAGGGCGGACACTGAAGCTTTCTTT
CASSLRADTEAFF
>TRBV20-1|TRBJ2-7|NA|NA
TGCAGTGCTAGGTTGTCAGGACTCTACGAGCAGTACTTC
CSARLSGLYEQYF
>TRBV11-1|TRBJ2-1|NA|NA
TGTGCCAGCAGCTTAGACTGGCGACCCGCTGAGCAGTTCTTC
CASSLDWRPAEQFF
>TRBV5-1|TRBJ1-1|NA|NA
TGCGCCAGCAGAGAAATACCGGGCCAAGGTGAAGCTTTCTTT
CASREIPGQGEAFF
>TRBV12-3/TRBV12-4|TRBJ2-5|NA|TRBD1
TGTGCCAGCAGTACCGACAGGGTCGGGGAGACCCAGTACTTC
CASSTDRVGETQYF
>TRBV7-2|TRBJ1-1|NA|NA
TGTGCCAGCAGCTTAGCGCGGGGCGTACGGACTGAAGCTTTCTTT
CASSLARGVRTEAFF
>TRBV7-3|TRBJ1-3|few|NA
TGTGCCAGCAGCTTAACGTCTGGAAACACCATATATTTT
CASSLTSGNTIYF
>TRBV5-6|TRBJ1-5|NA|NA
TGTGCCAGCAGCTTAAGGGGCAGGAGAAGTCAGCCCCAGCATTTT
CASSLRGRRSQPQHF
>TRBV12-3/TRBV12-4|TRBJ2-3|NA|TRBD2
TGTGCCAGCAGTGGCCCTAGCGGCGGGATCGCAGATACGCAGTATTTT
CASSGPSGGIADTQYF
>TRBV20-1|TRBJ2-7|NA|NA
TGCAGTGCTAGAGCGGGGGACCCCTACGAGCAGTACTTC
CSARAGDPYEQYF
>TRBV7-2|TRBJ2-7|NA|TRBD2
TGTGCCAGCAGTGCCACTAGCGGGAGCACCTACGAGCAGTACTTC
CASSATSGSTYEQYF
>TRBV5-1|TRBJ2-7|NA|NA
TGCGCCAGCAGCCCTGGACAGCGTATCTACGAGCAGTACTTC
CASSPGQRIYEQYF
>TRBV7-9|TRBJ1-2|NA|NA
TGTGCCAGCAGCATGTCGGGCCACGTGAGTGGCTACACCTTC
CASSMSGHVSGYTF
>TRBV12-3/TRBV12-4|TRBJ2-2|few|NA
TGTGCCAGCAGTTTATTACAATTTCGGATTTTCACCGGGGAGCTGTTTTTT
CASSLLQFRIFTGELFF
>TRBV9|TRBJ2-1|NA|NA
TGTGCCAGCAGCGTGATGGCCAGCAGGAATGAGCAGTTCTTC
CASSVMASRNEQFF
>TRBV7-2|TRBJ1-5|many|NA
TGTGCCAGCAGCTTACCGGGGGAGCCCCAGCATTTT
CASSLPGEPQHF
>TRBV12-3/TRBV12-4|TRBJ1-1|NA|NA
TGTGCCAGCACCTCGGTGGGCACTGAAGCTTTCTTT
CASTSVGTEAFF
>TRBV7-3|TRBJ2-3|many|TRBD2
TGTGCCAGCGCGGGAGTAGGGGATACGCAGTATTTT
CASAGVGDTQYF
>TRBV7-3|TRBJ1-6|NA|NA
TGTGCCAGCAGCTTGACGGAAAAGTCACCCCTCCACTTT
CASSLTEKSPLHF
>TRBV5-4|TRBJ2-7|NA|NA
TGTGCCAGCAGGCCGGACTCGAACTCCTACGAGCAGTACTTC
CASRPDSNSYEQYF
>TRBV3-1|TRBJ2-3|few|NA
TGTGCCAGCGGGGAGCCCCCAGATACGCAGTATTTT
CASGEPPDTQYF
>TRBV25-1|TRBJ2-1|NA|TRBD2
TGTGCCAGCAGTCCAACGGGACTAGCGGGAGTTAATGAGCAGTTCTTC
CASSPTGLAGVNEQFF
>TRBV14|TRBJ2-3|few|TRBD2
TGTGCCAGCAGCCAAGATGTCCAGCGGGGGGCCCAGTATTTT
CASSQDVQRGAQYF
>TRBV2|TRBJ2-3|NA|TRBD2
TGTGCCAGCAGTTCCCTTCTAGCGGCCCTCACAGATACGCAGTATTTT
CASSSLLAALTDTQYF
>TRBV12-5|TRBJ2-2|few|NA
TGTGCTAGTGGCTCCCAACCGGCAGGGGAGCTGTTTTTT
CASGSQPAGELFF
>TRBV6-2/TRBV6-3|TRBJ1-1|few|NA
TGTGCCAGCAGTTATGACAGGATGACTGAAGCTTTCTTT
CASSYDRMTEAFF
>TRBV12-3/TRBV12-4|TRBJ1-6|NA|NA
TGTGCCAGCAGTTTAGGGGGTGGTTCACCCCTCCACTTT
CASSLGGGSPLHF
>TRBV25-1|TRBJ1-2|few|NA
TGTGCCAGCAGTGAGCCGGGGTGGGGAGGCTACACCTTC
CASSEPGWGGYTF
>TRBV7-2|TRBJ2-1|NA|TRBD2
TGTGCCAGCAGTCAAAGGGGGATAGCGGGAGGTTCAAGCGTGGTCTTC
CASSQRGIAGGSSVVF